These 22 T cell receptor beta chains share one sample of origin, sequenced in a study of T-cell memory formation after mild COVID-19. A single record per CDR3 protein comes from TCRdb applying MiXCR to the 5' RACE reads. The data hold under 550,000 distinct CDR3 sequences, with 15% to 20% observed a single time. The specimen sequenced was PBMCs or a T cell subset sorted from them (not recorded which). Receptors originate from an adult woman who had mild COVID-19 (a few samples of this study predate the infection). Cell type and time point are not known.

The chain recombines TRBV5-1 with TRBJ1-2; 7 nucleotides align to TRBD1. Germline lookup yields CDR1 SGHRS and CDR2 YFSETQ. CDR3 length equals 14 residues. After removal of 3 bases from V and 2 bases from J, the junction contained 4 bases not matched to a gene. The CDR3 spells CASSSEQGNYGYTF. CDR3 nucleotides: TGCGCCAGCAGCTCAGAACAGGGGAACTATGGCTACACCTTC.

The rearrangement uses TRBV10-3 and TRBJ2-7; 9 bases are shared with TRBD1. Germline-derived CDR1 and CDR2 are ENHRY and SYGVKD. With 10 bases clipped from V and 0 bases from J, the junction kept 10 bases outside the gene matches. The CDR3 consists of 15 residues. The CDR3 reads CATRSGTGSSYEQYF. For the CDR3, the DNA is TGTGCCACCCGGTCTGGGACAGGGAGCTCCTACGAGCAGTACTTC.

The V gene is TRBV7-2, the J gene TRBJ2-5; a weak D match, TRBD2 (6 bases). Germline V gene sequence: CDR1 SGHTA, CDR2 FQGNSA. The CDR3 sequence is 15 residues long. The V end lost 5 bases, the J end lost 2 bases, and 15 bases lay between the germline ends. The CDR3 region has the DNA TGTGCCAGCAGCCGGAGCGGGCTGTTTCAAGAGACCCAGTACTTC. Its translation is CASSRSGLFQETQYF.

The rearrangement joins TRBV7-2 to TRBJ1-2; no clear D. V was pared by 1 base and J by 5 bases, with 5 bases between. The CDR3 has 12 amino acids. The germline CDR1 and CDR2 sequences are SGHTA and FQGNSA. This chain's CDR3 is CASSLGEYGYTF. DNA of the CDR3: TGTGCCAGCAGCTTAGGAGAGTATGGCTACACCTTC. The full variable domain, rest sourced from reference TRBV7-2 and TRBJ1-2, is GAGVSQSPSNKVTEKGKDVELRCDPISGHTALYWYRQSLGQGLEFLIYFQGNSAPDKSGLPSDRFSAERTGGSVSTLTIQRTQQEDSAVYLCASSLGEYGYTFGSGTRLTVV.

This clonotype was counted a few times. The rearrangement uses TRBV20-1 and TRBJ2-1; D not resolved. Trimming stripped 6 bases from V and 5 bases from J, with 14 bases between. The V gene's germline CDR1 is DFQATT and CDR2 SNEGSKA (reference sequence). This CDR3 is built from 13 residues. As DNA, the CDR3 is TGCAGTGCCCAAGCACCGAACCACAATGAGCAGTTCTTC. Protein product: CSAQAPNHNEQFF.

This clonotype showed up just a few times. V is TRBV29-1 and J is TRBJ1-2; possibly TRBD1 for D (5 bases). Germline values: CDR1 SQVTM, CDR2 ANQGSEA. V was pared by 6 bases and J by 7 bases, with 6 bases between. The CDR3 totals 9 residues. This CDR3 reads CSVDSGYTF. In nucleotides, the CDR3 is TGCAGCGTAGACAGTGGCTACACCTTC.

The gene calls are TRBV11-2 and TRBJ2-7, with a possible D match to TRBD2 (6 bases). V lost 6 bases and J 2 bases, leaving 17 bases between the germline ends. CDR3 length: 15 amino acids. The V gene's germline CDR1 is SGHAT and CDR2 FQNNGV. The chain's CDR3 is CASRRPGLGTYEQYF. As DNA, the CDR3 is TGTGCCAGCAGGCGTCCGGGACTTGGAACCTACGAGCAGTACTTC. Full variable domain (remainder filled in from reference TRBV11-2 and TRBJ2-7): EAGVAQSPRYKIIEKRQSVAFWCNPISGHATLYWYQQILGQGPKLLIQFQNNGVVDDSQLPKDRFSAERLKGVDSTLKIQPAKLEDSAVYLCASRRPGLGTYEQYFGPGTRLTVT.

This clonotype was counted between two and nine times. The chain combines TRBV6-6 with TRBJ2-5; D gene unclear. The CDR3 sequence is 11 residues long. Germline V lookup: CDR1 MNHNY, CDR2 SVGAGI (reference sequence). V was clipped by 6 bases and J by 4 bases, with 6 bases between them. The CDR3 spells CASRSRETQYF. The DNA for the CDR3 is TGTGCCAGCAGGTCCCGAGAGACCCAGTACTTC.

The genes are TRBV18 and TRBJ1-3, with 7 bases matching TRBD1. CDR3 size: 14 residues. Trimming took 3 bases from V and 4 from J; bases not matched to a gene: 3. Germline V gives CDR1 KGHSH, CDR2 LQKENI. The CDR3 region has the DNA TGTGCCAGCTCACCCGGGACAGTCGGAAACACCATATATTTT. This codes for CASSPGTVGNTIYF.

This clonotype occurred many times. This chain joins TRBV5-1 and TRBJ2-1; TRBD2 matches at 7 bases. Per the germline V gene, CDR1 is SGHRS and CDR2 is YFSETQ. This CDR3 comprises 15 residues. V dropped 4 bases and J dropped 3; count of bases not matched to a gene: 7. The CDR3 DNA is TGCGCCAGCAGCGCGAGCGGGGAGAACTACAATGAGCAGTTCTTC. Protein: CASSASGENYNEQFF.

V and J are TRBV4-2 and TRBJ2-7; 14 nucleotides line up with TRBD2. With 4 bases clipped from V and 7 bases from J, the junction kept 9 bases outside the gene matches. Germline V gene data show CDR1 as LGHNA and CDR2 as YNFKEQ. The CDR3 is 16 amino acids. The CDR3 nucleotides are TGTGCCAGCAGCCCGACTAGCGGGAGGGTTTCGTATGAGCAGTACTTC. This encodes CASSPTSGRVSYEQYF.

The table lists this clonotype with a few counts. The chain joins TRBV3-1 to TRBJ2-1, with a possible D match to TRBD1 (6 bases). The CDR3 runs 15 residues. The ends were cut back, 7 bases at V and 7 bases at J, with 20 bases in the middle. In germline, CDR1 is LGHDT, CDR2 YNNKEL (reference sequence). CDR3 region: CASTQMAGVGNEQFF. The DNA for the CDR3 is TGTGCCAGCACCCAGATGGCAGGGGTGGGGAATGAGCAGTTCTTC.

This clonotype appeared a few times. This chain connects TRBV3-1 to TRBJ2-3; maybe TRBD1 (5 bases). Trimming pared 1 base from V and 7 bases from J, leaving 12 bases between. The CDR3 has 14 amino acids. CDR1 LGHDT and CDR2 YNNKEL come from the germline V gene (reference sequence). The CDR3 region is CASSQGSRVHTQYF. In DNA, the CDR3 is TGTGCCAGCAGCCAAGGGTCCAGGGTACATACGCAGTATTTT.

This clonotype appeared a few times. The V call is TRBV7-8, the J call TRBJ2-5, with a weak D call TRBD1 (6 bases). The CDR3 is made up of 14 amino acids. Germline-derived CDR1 and CDR2 are SGHVS and FQNEAQ. Between the trimmed V and J ends, which lost 7 bases and 2 bases, there was a span of 14 bases. In nucleotides, the CDR3 is TGTGCCAGCACCGTTACCGGGACACAAGAGACCCAGTACTTC. Translated, it gives CASTVTGTQETQYF. Based on the CDR3 plus reference TRBV7-8 and TRBJ2-5, the full variable domain is GAGVSQSPRYKVAKRGQDVALRCDPISGHVSLFWYQQALGQGPEFLTYFQNEAQLDKSGLPSDRFFAERPEGSVSTLKIQRTQQEDSAVYLCASTVTGTQETQYFGPGTRLLVL.

This chain links TRBV7-9 with TRBJ2-7, with D possibly being TRBD2 (6 bases). The CDR3 spans 16 residues. Deletions cut 2 bases from V and 3 bases from J, with 17 bases between. Germline V gene sequence: CDR1 SEHNR, CDR2 FQNEAQ (reference sequence). The CDR3 DNA reads TGTGCCAGCAGCTTATCTCGGGACTTTCAGAACTACGAGCAGTACTTC. Its protein is CASSLSRDFQNYEQYF.

In its sample, this clonotype was seen a few times. This rearrangement joins TRBV25-1 to TRBJ2-3; 8 bases map to TRBD2. The J segment lost 4 bases and the V segment lost 5 bases, leaving 8 bases of the junction unmatched. Germline values: CDR1 MGHDK, CDR2 SYGVNS. The CDR3 sequence is 15 residues long. As DNA, the CDR3 is TGTGCCAGCAGTCTTCGGGGGGGCCGGGCAGATACGCAGTATTTT. It translates to CASSLRGGRADTQYF.

The V gene is TRBV6-7, the J gene TRBJ2-1; 8 bases align to TRBD2. TRBV6-7 is known as an ORF, though its function is uncertain. With 0 bases clipped from V and 8 bases from J, the junction kept 12 bases outside the gene matches. The CDR3 spans 17 residues. CDR3 loop: CASSYSLAGYTRDEQFF. CDR3 bases: TGTGCCAGCAGTTACTCGTTAGCGGGGTACACTCGGGATGAGCAGTTCTTC.

This clonotype was seen only a few times. The chain couples TRBV7-2 to TRBJ2-1; 10 nucleotides match TRBD2. Per the germline V gene, CDR1 is SGHTA and CDR2 is FQGNSA. Unmatched junction bases numbered 11, after V lost 7 bases and J lost 5 bases. The CDR3 length is 16 residues. This CDR3 is CASKTTGTSVNNEQFF. Here the CDR3 DNA reads TGTGCCAGCAAAACGACCGGGACTAGCGTCAACAATGAGCAGTTCTTC. Filled out from reference TRBV7-2 and TRBJ2-1, the complete variable domain reads GAGVSQSPSNKVTEKGKDVELRCDPISGHTALYWYRQSLGQGLEFLIYFQGNSAPDKSGLPSDRFSAERTGGSVSTLTIQRTQQEDSAVYLCASKTTGTSVNNEQFFGPGTRLTVL.

This clonotype was detected only a few times. This chain connects TRBV25-1 to TRBJ2-7; TRBD1 agrees at 11 bases. The CDR3 runs to 17 residues. The V gene end was trimmed by 2 bases and the J gene end by 4 bases; junction bases not matched to a gene: 10. Germline CDR1 reads MGHDK; CDR2 reads SYGVNS. The CDR3 DNA sequence: TGTGCCAGCAGTGAAAGTCGCCGCGGGACAGGGGGTTACGAGCAGTACTTC. Translated: CASSESRRGTGGYEQYF.

Only a few counts were recorded for this clonotype. V usage is TRBV4-2 and J usage is TRBJ1-1; the D gene is possibly TRBD1 (5 bases). Trimming stripped 0 bases from V and 6 bases from J, with 11 bases between. Germline CDR1 LGHNA, CDR2 YNFKEQ. The CDR3 is made up of 14 amino acids. The CDR3 DNA reads TGTGCCAGCAGCCAAGATTACACGGGACCTGAAGCTTTCTTT. This encodes CASSQDYTGPEAFF.

In its sample, this clonotype was seen a few times. CDR3 protein: CASSLRDRGYSPLHF. The CDR3 region has the DNA TGTGCCAGCAGTCTCCGGGACAGGGGTTATTCACCCCTCCACTTT. The rearrangement uses TRBV27 and TRBJ1-6; TRBD1 matches 10 bases. Germline trimming cut 5 bases from V and 8 bases from J; bases unmatched to any gene: 6. The CDR3 extends over 15 amino acids. The germline gives CDR1 MNHEY, CDR2 SMNVEV (reference sequence).

The J gene is TRBJ2-7, the V gene TRBV28; the D is unclear. The CDR3 covers 12 residues. V gave up 8 bases and J gave up 2 bases, with 10 bases separating them. Germline CDR1 MDHEN, CDR2 SYDVKM. The CDR3 loop reads CASCCAAYEQYF. The CDR3 DNA reads TGTGCCAGCTGTTGTGCGGCCTACGAGCAGTACTTC.